This entry lists 32 T cell receptor beta chains sequenced from one sample in a study of T cells in Graves' hyperthyroidism and ophthalmopathy. The source material, RNA transcripts, was used to amplify TCR beta CDR3 regions. The TCR CDR3 first-round RT-PCR relied on the HTBI primer set. TCRdb reprocessed the multiplex PCR reads with MiXCR, giving one entry per CDR3 protein. The repertoire has approximately 200,000 distinct CDR3 sequences, around 18% of them found once; the top ten carry roughly two fifths. Sequenced material: blood. The receptors come from a man aged 40-49 years with Graves' hyperthyroidism.

This clonotype was found a few times. The gene calls are TRBV28 and TRBJ1-1; 8 nucleotides line up with TRBD1. CDR1 is MDHEN and CDR2 is SYDVKM in the germline V gene. Trimming removed 4 bases from V and 1 base from J; junction bases left unmatched: 8. CDR3 length: 16 residues. The DNA for the CDR3 is TGTGCCAGCAGTTCTACCGGACAGGGCCCGAACACTGAAGCTTTCTTT. Translated: CASSSTGQGPNTEAFF.

The V call is TRBV20-1, the J call TRBJ2-3; a weak D match, TRBD2 (5 bases). Germline V gene sequence: CDR1 DFQATT, CDR2 SNEGSKA (reference sequence). The CDR3 has 13 amino acids. V lost 7 bases, J lost 4 bases, and 15 bases lay in between. The CDR3 nucleotides are TGCAGTGAAAAGGGCAGCGGATCAGATACGCAGTATTTT. Protein product: CSEKGSGSDTQYF.

This clonotype occurred a few times. The rearrangement uses TRBV27 and TRBJ2-5; no reliable D call. Germline CDR1 is MNHEY and CDR2 is SMNVEV (reference sequence). The V end lost 2 bases, the J end lost 2 bases, and 9 bases lay between the germline ends. This CDR3 comprises 14 residues. CDR3 sequence reads: CASSLNRIQETQYF. The CDR3 region has the DNA TGTGCCAGCAGTTTAAACAGAATACAAGAGACCCAGTACTTC.

This clonotype was picked up many times. The chain combines TRBV6-1 with TRBJ2-1; D gene unclear. V lost 6 bases to trimming and J lost 3 bases, with 6 bases between them. The germline CDR1 and CDR2 sequences are MNHNS and SASEGT. The CDR3 totals 12 residues. The CDR3 DNA follows: TGTGCCAGCAGGTCCTACTACAATGAGCAGTTCTTC. Its protein product is CASRSYYNEQFF.

This clonotype was observed at least ten times. The chain joins TRBV24-1 to TRBJ2-7; D call uncertain. CDR3 length: 13 residues. CDR1 and CDR2 from the germline V gene are KGHDR and SFDVKD. Trimming shortened V by 5 bases and J by 0 bases, and 7 bases separated the two germline ends. CDR3 in DNA: TGTGCCACCAGTGCCGTGGGCTCCTACGAGCAGTACTTC. This codes for CATSAVGSYEQYF.

This clonotype was found many times. The chain is built from TRBV7-9 and TRBJ2-2; the match to TRBD1 covers 9 bases. The germline gives CDR1 SEHNR, CDR2 FQNEAQ (reference sequence). The trim removed 11 bases at V and 2 bases at J, leaving 9 bases unmatched. CDR3 length: 15 residues. The CDR3 DNA is TGTGCCCGTGGGACAGGGTCTCCCAACACCGGGGAGCTGTTTTTT. Protein: CARGTGSPNTGELFF.

The chain links TRBV9 to TRBJ2-7, with unresolved D. The CDR3 totals 16 residues. CDR1 SGDLS and CDR2 YYNGEE come from the germline V gene. Trimming took 0 bases from V and 2 from J, leaving 15 bases between them. CDR3 DNA: TGTGCCAGCAGCGTAGGAGGCTCACGACATCCCTACGAGCAGTACTTC. This gives the protein CASSVGGSRHPYEQYF.

The chain uses TRBV19 and TRBJ2-6; TRBD1 matches 8 bases. CDR1 LNHDA and CDR2 SQIVND come from the germline V gene (reference sequence). The CDR3 runs 15 residues. The V gene end was trimmed by 7 bases and the J gene end by 2 bases; junction bases not matched to a gene: 4. The CDR3 spells CASILQGAGANVLTF. Here the CDR3 DNA reads TGTGCCAGTATCTTACAGGGGGCTGGGGCCAACGTCCTGACTTTC.

This clonotype has ten or more counts. Here the CDR3 reads CASSSQGGWNSPLHF. The DNA of the CDR3 is TGTGCCAGCAGCTCTCAGGGGGGGTGGAATTCACCCCTCCACTTT. The chain joins TRBV11-2 to TRBJ1-6, with TRBD1 identical over 7 bases. The CDR3 length is 15 residues. CDR1 is SGHAT, CDR2 FQNNGV, per germline. V lost 4 bases, J lost 7 bases, and 7 bases stayed unmatched.

This clonotype appeared many times. The chain uses TRBV27 and TRBJ1-1; no clear D gene. Trimming shortened V by 0 bases and J by 0 bases, and 5 bases separated the two germline ends. In germline, CDR1 is MNHEY, CDR2 SMNVEV (reference sequence). The CDR3 length is 14 residues. The CDR3 nucleotides read TGTGCCAGCAGTTTATCAGGCTTGAACACTGAAGCTTTCTTT. Its translation is CASSLSGLNTEAFF.

This clonotype was seen ten or more times. The genes are TRBV6-2 or TRBV6-3 and TRBJ2-7; TRBD1 is a possible D gene (6 bases). The V and J ends lost 0 bases and 4 bases respectively, with 19 bases between them. The germline V gene has CDR1 MNHEY and CDR2 SVGEGT. This CDR3 has 17 amino acids. CDR3 residues: CASSYSGKRDTTYEQYF. DNA for the CDR3: TGTGCCAGCAGTTACTCGGGAAAAAGGGACACGACGTACGAGCAGTACTTC.

This clonotype was detected a few times. The rearrangement joins TRBV7-9 to TRBJ1-2; tentatively, D is TRBD1 (6 bases). The CDR3 runs 14 residues. Germline CDR1 and CDR2: SEHNR and FQNEAQ (reference sequence). V was trimmed by 3 bases and J by 2 bases, leaving 10 bases between them. The CDR3 sequence: CASSFGTPNYGYTF. The CDR3 DNA is TGTGCCAGCAGCTTTGGGACACCCAACTATGGCTACACCTTC.

The chain links TRBV9 to TRBJ2-1; TRBD2 matches at 9 bases. Germline V CDR1 and CDR2: SGDLS, YYNGEE. The CDR3 is made up of 18 amino acids. V lost 3 bases to trimming and J lost 10 bases; unmatched junction nucleotides: 20. CDR3 sequence: CASSARPGGTSSPYEQFF. CDR3 in DNA: TGTGCCAGCAGCGCGAGGCCTGGAGGGACTAGCTCCCCCTACGAGCAGTTCTTC.

This clonotype has more than one count but fewer than ten. Here the CDR3 DNA reads TGCAGTGCTAGTGAACTAGCGGGGGAAGAGACCCAGTACTTC. Its protein product is CSASELAGEETQYF. V is TRBV20-1 and J is TRBJ2-5; 11 bases are a match to TRBD2. The CDR3 covers 14 residues. CDR1 is DFQATT and CDR2 is SNEGSKA in the germline V gene (reference sequence). V lost 3 bases to trimming and J lost 3 bases; unmatched junction nucleotides: 3.

This clonotype appeared many times. The gene calls are TRBV7-2 and TRBJ2-7; D remains ambiguous. The CDR3 is made up of 16 amino acids. CDR1 is SGHTA and CDR2 is FQGNSA in the germline V gene. Trimming removed 0 bases from V and 2 bases from J, with 14 bases in between. The CDR3 bases are TGTGCCAGCAGCTTAGCGTCGGCAGGTCGAACCTACGAGCAGTACTTC. Translation gives CASSLASAGRTYEQYF.

Many counts were recorded for this clonotype. The chain combines TRBV7-8 with TRBJ1-5, with D maybe TRBD1 (5 bases). The germline V gene has CDR1 SGHVS and CDR2 FQNEAQ. V was trimmed by 5 bases and J by 5 bases, leaving 22 bases between them. This CDR3 has 17 residues. CDR3 region: CASSPRRLWGSDQPQHF. The CDR3 DNA sequence: TGTGCCAGCAGCCCACGGCGTTTATGGGGGTCCGATCAGCCCCAGCATTTT.

This clonotype was detected many times. The V gene is TRBV20-1, the J gene TRBJ2-7; 11 bases agree with TRBD1. The germline gives CDR1 DFQATT, CDR2 SNEGSKA (reference sequence). The CDR3 runs to 14 residues. With V trimmed by 5 bases and J by 5 bases, 8 bases remained unmatched. CDR3 region: CSAGRTGGYHEQYF. The CDR3 DNA follows: TGCAGTGCTGGAAGGACAGGGGGCTACCACGAGCAGTACTTC.

This clonotype was picked up a small number of times. This chain joins TRBV9 and TRBJ2-7; tentative D call: TRBD2 (7 bases). V lost 0 bases and J 2 bases, leaving 12 bases between the germline ends. The CDR3 is 15 amino acids. CDR1 and CDR2 from the germline V gene are SGDLS and YYNGEE. CDR3 DNA: TGTGCCAGCAGCGTAGGGGCGGGGGCGACCTACGAGCAGTACTTC. Protein product: CASSVGAGATYEQYF.

This clonotype was seen repeatedly, ten times or more. The chain combines TRBV27 with TRBJ2-1; 10 nucleotides match TRBD2. The trim removed 1 base at V and 4 bases at J, leaving 4 bases unmatched. CDR3 length: 16 residues. Per the germline V gene, CDR1 is MNHEY and CDR2 is SMNVEV (reference sequence). The CDR3 DNA sequence: TGTGCCAGCAGTTTATTAGCGGGGGGTACTTACAATGAGCAGTTCTTC. As protein: CASSLLAGGTYNEQFF.

This clonotype occurred a few times. The chain carries TRBV6-1 and TRBJ2-7; D gene ambiguous. The CDR3 spans 13 residues. Trimming left V 6 bases short and J 5 bases short, with 14 bases between. Germline CDR1 and CDR2: MNHNS and SASEGT. The CDR3 region is CASRDRSLDEQYF. The CDR3 nucleotides read TGTGCCAGCAGAGACCGGTCTCTCGACGAGCAGTACTTC.

In this sample, this clonotype turned up many times. The CDR3 loop reads CASSGGAGKFSYEQYF. DNA of the CDR3: TGTGCCAGCAGCGGGGGAGCGGGGAAGTTCTCCTACGAGCAGTACTTC. V usage is TRBV5-6 and J usage is TRBJ2-7, with 7 bases that match TRBD2. J gave up 0 bases and V 4 bases, and 10 bases lay outside the gene matches. Germline CDR1 SGHDT, CDR2 YYEEEE. This CDR3 contains 16 residues.

This clonotype was recorded many times. The CDR3 loop reads CASSEGYEQYF. The CDR3 DNA reads as TGCGCCAGCAGTGAAGGGTACGAGCAGTACTTC. V gene TRBV10-1 combines with J gene TRBJ2-7; D not resolved. Looked up from germline, CDR1 is WNHNN and CDR2 is SYGVQD (reference sequence). There are 11 residues in the CDR3. Trimming cost V 3 bases and J 4 bases, with 4 bases left between them.

This clonotype was observed at least ten times. The V call is TRBV12-5, the J call TRBJ2-5; the D is unclear. The CDR3 covers 14 residues. V shed 1 base and J shed 5 bases, with 11 bases lying between them. Germline V gene lookup returns CDR1 LGHNT and CDR2 FRNRAP. CDR3: CASGLGTGWETQYF. For the CDR3, the DNA is TGTGCTAGTGGTTTGGGAACTGGTTGGGAGACCCAGTACTTC.

This clonotype has a count of ten or more. The genes are TRBV6-2 or TRBV6-3 and TRBJ1-2; D might be TRBD1 (5 bases). V lost 7 bases and J 8 bases, leaving 20 bases between the germline ends. The germline gives CDR1 MNHEY, CDR2 SVGEGT. This CDR3 has 14 amino acids. In DNA, the CDR3 is TGTGCCAGCACTTTTAGTCCGGGTCGGGGCGGCTACACCTTC. This translates into CASTFSPGRGGYTF.

This clonotype was detected many times. V and J are TRBV11-2 and TRBJ2-1; the match to TRBD2 covers 8 bases. CDR3 length: 15 amino acids. V gave up 2 bases and J gave up 9 bases; unmatched junction bases: 9. Germline V gives CDR1 SGHAT, CDR2 FQNNGV. The CDR3 here is CASSLMISGELEQFF. In nucleotides, the CDR3 is TGTGCCAGCAGCTTAATGATTAGCGGGGAACTTGAGCAGTTCTTC.

This clonotype was observed a few times. V gene TRBV5-1 combines with J gene TRBJ2-5, with TRBD2 matching 11 bases. Germline assignment: CDR1 SGHRS and CDR2 YFSETQ. The junction had 9 bases not matched to a gene; V was cut back by 0 bases and J by 5 bases. This CDR3 has 17 amino acids. CDR3 sequence reads: CASSLGLAGGSGETQYF. The CDR3 DNA sequence: TGCGCCAGCAGCTTGGGGCTAGCGGGGGGCTCCGGTGAGACCCAGTACTTC. Full variable domain (outside the CDR3, taken from reference TRBV5-1 and TRBJ2-5): KAGVTQTPRYLIKTRGQQVTLSCSPISGHRSVSWYQQTPGQGLQFLFEYFSETQRNKGNFPGRFSGRQFSNSRSEMNVSTLELGDSALYLCASSLGLAGGSGETQYFGPGTRLLVL.

This clonotype came up many times. This chain uses TRBV28 with TRBJ1-6; D remains ambiguous. This CDR3 has 16 residues. From germline, CDR1 is MDHEN and CDR2 SYDVKM. The V gene lost 6 bases and the J gene lost 0 bases, with 12 bases spanning the gap. DNA for the CDR3: TGTGCCAGCAGCCAAATATACAGCTCCTATAATTCACCCCTCCACTTT. It specifies CASSQIYSSYNSPLHF.

With respect to this clonotype: Compared with germline, one end of the junction differs, possibly owing to a read error. This chain links TRBV6-2 or TRBV6-3 with TRBJ2-4; maybe TRBD2 (5 bases). The CDR3 contains 16 residues. Germline assignment: CDR1 MNHEY and CDR2 SVGEGT. Here the CDR3 reads CTSSLSGSGAKNIQYF. The DNA for the CDR3 is TGTACCAGCAGCCTCTCTGGGTCGGGGGCCAAAAACATTCAGTACTTC.

The chain has TRBV29-1 and TRBJ1-2; D unclear. In germline, CDR1 is SQVTM, CDR2 ANQGSEA. The length of the CDR3 is 12 residues. The V end was cut by 5 bases, the J end by 5 bases, with 12 bases between. CDR3 sequence (DNA): TGCAGCGTTCATGAGGGATTTTATGGCTACACCTTC. It yields the protein CSVHEGFYGYTF. Full variable domain (missing parts from reference TRBV29-1 and TRBJ1-2): SAVISQKPSRDICQRGTSLTIQCQVDSQVTMMFWYRQQPGQSLTLIATANQGSEATYESGFVIDKFPISRPNLTFSTLTVSNMSPEDSSIYLCSVHEGFYGYTFGSGTRLTVV.

The chain links TRBV29-1 to TRBJ1-2; possibly TRBD1 for D (5 bases). Trimming took off 0 bases at V and 0 bases at J, with 17 bases between the two ends. The CDR3 has 17 amino acids. Germline CDR1 and CDR2: SQVTM and ANQGSEA. The CDR3 here is CSVEDQGRLGANYGYTF. The CDR3 nucleotides are TGCAGCGTTGAAGATCAGGGCCGCCTCGGAGCTAACTATGGCTACACCTTC.

There are a few counts of this clonotype. The chain joins TRBV20-1 to TRBJ2-5; 12 bases match TRBD2. The V gene end was trimmed by 6 bases and the J gene end by 1 base; junction bases not matched to a gene: 3. The CDR3 sequence is 14 residues long. The V gene's germline CDR1 is DFQATT and CDR2 SNEGSKA (reference sequence). The CDR3, as DNA: TGCAGTGCCGCTAGCGGGGGGGCCCAAGAGACCCAGTACTTC. It is translated as CSAASGGAQETQYF.

Notes on this clonotype: One junction end does not reproduce the germline sequence, and a read error may be involved. J is TRBJ1-4 and V is TRBV6-1, with TRBD1 identical over 7 bases. This CDR3 region has 14 residues. Germline V gene data show CDR1 as MNHNS and CDR2 as SASEGT. The CDR3 reads CASSVQGSRGKLSF. The DNA for the CDR3 is TGTGCCAGCAGTGTACAGGGGTCCAGGGGGAAACTGTCTTTT.